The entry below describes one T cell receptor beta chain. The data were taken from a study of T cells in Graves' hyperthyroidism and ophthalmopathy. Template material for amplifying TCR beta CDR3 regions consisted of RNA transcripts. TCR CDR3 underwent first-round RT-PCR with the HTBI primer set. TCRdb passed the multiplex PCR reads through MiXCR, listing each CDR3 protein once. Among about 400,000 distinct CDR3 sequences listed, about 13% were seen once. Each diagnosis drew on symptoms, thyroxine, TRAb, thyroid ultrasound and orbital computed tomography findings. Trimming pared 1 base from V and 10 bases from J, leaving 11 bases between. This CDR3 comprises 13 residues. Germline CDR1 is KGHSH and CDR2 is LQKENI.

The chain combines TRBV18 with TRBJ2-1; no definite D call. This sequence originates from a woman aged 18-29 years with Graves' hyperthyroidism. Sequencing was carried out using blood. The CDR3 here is CASSPRAGREQFF. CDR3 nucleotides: TGTGCCAGCTCACCACGGGCTGGGCGGGAGCAGTTCTTC.